The 8 T cell receptor beta chains given below trace back to one sample, sequenced in a study of blood T cell repertoires in COVID-19. Measured with immunoSEQ multiplex PCR; TCRdb has only the in-frame clones, and not every one. The sample shows 270,000 or so clones, approximately 80% of them seen only once. The sequenced material came from peripheral blood. The receptors come from an older woman with active or convalescent COVID-19.

There are a few counts of this clone. The rearrangement links TRBV5-4 to TRBJ1-2, with D possibly being TRBD1 (6 bases). This CDR3 has 17 amino acids. Germline CDR1 SGHNT, CDR2 YYREEE (reference sequence). Trimming removed 7 bases at V and 5 bases at J, with 27 bases between. In DNA form, the CDR3 reads TGTGCCAGCGCCTCAGGGGACATTAGGGGTTTTGGGTATGGCTACACCTTC. It yields the protein CASASGDIRGFGYGYTF.

In this sample, this clone turned up once. The chain joins TRBV12-5 to TRBJ2-7; unclear D gene. The CDR3 runs 12 residues. The V end was cut by 3 bases, the J end by 3 bases, with 6 bases between. Germline V lookup: CDR1 LGHNT, CDR2 FRNRAP. DNA for the CDR3: TGTGCTAGTGGTTTCAGGTACTACGAGCAGTACTTC. Its protein product is CASGFRYYEQYF.

This chain connects TRBV27 to TRBJ2-4; possibly TRBD1 for D (5 bases). Germline values: CDR1 MNHEY, CDR2 SMNVEV (reference sequence). V was trimmed by 5 bases and J by 0 bases, leaving 11 bases between them. The CDR3 loop spans 15 amino acids. CDR3 residues: CASSDNRRAKNIQYF. The CDR3, as DNA: TGTGCCAGCAGTGATAACAGGCGAGCCAAAAACATTCAGTACTTC.

V and J are TRBV12-3 or TRBV12-4 and TRBJ2-1; D remains ambiguous. V lost 1 base and J lost 7, with 8 bases in between. The CDR3 is 13 residues long. The CDR3 is CASSLGQINEQFF. CDR3 nucleotides: TGTGCCAGCAGTTTAGGTCAGATTAATGAGCAGTTCTTC.

The J gene is TRBJ2-2, the V gene TRBV24-1, with D unclear. Germline-derived CDR1 and CDR2 are KGHDR and SFDVKD. V lost 4 bases, J lost 9 bases, and 11 bases lay in between. This CDR3 has 13 residues. In DNA form, the CDR3 reads TGTGCCACCAGTGACCCCTTGTCCTGGGAGCTGTTTTTT. Translating it yields CATSDPLSWELFF.

This clone has at least ten counts. V and J are TRBV10-1 and TRBJ2-7; perhaps TRBD2 as D (5 bases). This CDR3 is 14 amino acids long. Trimming cost V 2 bases and J 1 base, with 9 bases left between them. CDR1 and CDR2 (germline): WNHNN, SYGVQD (reference sequence). In nucleotides, the CDR3 is TGCGCCAGCAGTGAGCGAGGGCAGTCCTACGAGCAGTACTTC. It is translated as CASSERGQSYEQYF.

This clone was detected only once. The chain recombines TRBV11-1 with TRBJ1-5, with 10 bases matching TRBD1. The V segment lost 3 bases and the J segment 5 bases; nucleotides outside the gene matches: 1. Germline-derived CDR1 and CDR2 are SGHAT and FQDESV (reference sequence). The CDR3 is 14 residues long. The CDR3 bases are TGTGCCAGCAGCTTGACAGGGGGCGATCAGCCCCAGCATTTT. This gives the protein CASSLTGGDQPQHF.

The gene calls are TRBV5-1 and TRBJ1-1; the match to TRBD1 covers 7 bases. This CDR3 region has 15 residues. The V and J ends lost 2 bases and 11 bases, in that order; junction bases with no gene match: 15. CDR1 SGHRS and CDR2 YFSETQ come from the germline V gene. DNA for the CDR3: TGCGCCAGCAGCTTACAACAGGGGTGGAGTTCCGGGGCTTTCTTT. Amino acids: CASSLQQGWSSGAFF.